This T cell receptor (beta chain) is drawn from a study of cytomegalovirus exposure and HLA in healthy donors. The wider study: The roughly 130 validation repertoires used the same platform as the roughly 670 first-cohort repertoires (as reported by a later analysis). Study-wide findings and caveats: Reportedly, cytomegalovirus status was diagnosed with high sensitivity and specificity. In vitro, a few CMV-associated chains proved specific for CMV antigens.

The donors belonged to the roughly 120-subject validation cohort, separate from the roughly 700-subject first cohort. The CDR3 has 15 amino acids. The V gene's germline CDR1 is SGHTA and CDR2 FQGNSA. The J segment lost 5 bases and the V segment lost 5 bases, leaving 5 bases of the junction unmatched. Assay: immunoSEQ multiplex PCR; the TCRdb copy retains only in-frame clones and omits some. The table includes about 160,000 clones, 89% detected once. Details on this clone: Its matching antigen is unknown.

The receptor was isolated from a young woman in good health and CMV-seropositive. The V and J genes are TRBV7-2 and TRBJ2-7, with 14 bases fitting TRBD2. Sequencing was performed on PBMCs. CDR3 nucleotide sequence: TGTGCCAGCAGCCAGGGGACTAGCGGGAGTAACGAGCAGTACTTC. Its protein product is CASSQGTSGSNEQYF.